What follows are 8 T cell receptor beta chains derived from one specimen sequenced in a study of cytomegalovirus exposure and HLA in healthy donors. Clones were read by immunoSEQ multiplex PCR, and TCRdb kept only the in-frame ones, dropping some. The sample yields 150,000 to 250,000 clones, around 80% seen once. The material sequenced was PBMCs. The receptors here all came from a woman aged 25 to 39 in good health and CMV-seronegative.

The chain combines TRBV5-6 with TRBJ1-1, with 7 bases lining up with TRBD1. This CDR3 is 18 amino acids long. After removal of 4 bases from V and 6 bases from J, the junction contained 21 bases not matched to a gene. Germline V lookup: CDR1 SGHDT, CDR2 YYEEEE. CDR3 residues: CASSLYLVPGQFKPEAFF. In DNA form, the CDR3 reads TGTGCCAGCAGCCTATATCTGGTTCCGGGACAGTTCAAACCTGAAGCTTTCTTT.

This chain joins TRBV9 and TRBJ1-3; tentatively, D is TRBD1 (6 bases). This CDR3 comprises 15 residues. Germline V gene sequence: CDR1 SGDLS, CDR2 YYNGEE. V was pared by 7 bases and J by 0 bases, with 14 bases between. CDR3 DNA sequence: TGTGCCAGCGCGGCCGGGACAAGCTCTGGAAACACCATATATTTT. It specifies CASAAGTSSGNTIYF.

The chain recombines TRBV25-1 with TRBJ2-2; unclear D gene. CDR3 length: 12 amino acids. Germline CDR1 MGHDK, CDR2 SYGVNS. V lost 3 bases and J 4 bases, leaving 3 bases between the germline ends. Here the CDR3 reads CASSDITGELFF. CDR3 in DNA: TGTGCCAGCAGTGATATCACCGGGGAGCTGTTTTTT.

The chain has TRBV11-3 and TRBJ2-7, with 7 bases lining up with TRBD2. The CDR3 loop spans 11 amino acids. Germline assignment: CDR1 SGHNT and CDR2 YENEEA. With V trimmed by 5 bases and J by 7 bases, 2 bases remained unmatched. The CDR3 nucleotides are TGTGCCAGCAGCCGGGGGGATGAGCAGTACTTC. Translated: CASSRGDEQYF.

The V gene is TRBV7-9, the J gene TRBJ1-3; D not certain. Germline V gene data show CDR1 as SEHNR and CDR2 as FQNEAQ (reference sequence). This CDR3 is 15 amino acids long. V lost 0 bases, J lost 1 base, and 7 bases lay in between. CDR3: CASSLASISGNTIYF. The CDR3 DNA reads TGTGCCAGCAGCTTAGCTAGCATTTCTGGAAACACCATATATTTT.

The chain links TRBV9 to TRBJ2-3; 7 bases line up with TRBD1. Unmatched junction bases numbered 8, after V lost 9 bases and J lost 4 bases. CDR3 length: 13 amino acids. Germline CDR1 is SGDLS and CDR2 is YYNGEE. CDR3 nucleotides: TGTGCCACAAAACAGGGGAAGGCAGATACGCAGTATTTT. It specifies CATKQGKADTQYF.

The DNA for the CDR3 is TGTGCCAGCAGCTTAGCCGAAGAGACCCAGTACTTC. Its protein is CASSLAEETQYF. V and J are TRBV5-6 and TRBJ2-5; D is unresolved. Per the germline V gene, CDR1 is SGHDT and CDR2 is YYEEEE. The ends were cut back, 2 bases at V and 3 bases at J, with 5 bases in the middle. The CDR3 extends over 12 amino acids. The entire variable domain, with the rest obtained from reference TRBV5-6 and TRBJ2-5, is as follows: DAGVTQSPTHLIKTRGQQVTLRCSPKSGHDTVSWYQQALGQGPQFIFQYYEEEERQRGNFPDRFSGHQFPNYSSELNVNALLLGDSALYLCASSLAEETQYFGPGTRLLVL.

This clone has only one observation. This same CDR3 is encoded by further DNA sequences in the sample. This chain connects TRBV5-1 to TRBJ2-7, with a tentative D call TRBD2 (6 bases). Germline V gives CDR1 SGHRS, CDR2 YFSETQ. This CDR3 has 14 residues. Trimming removed 0 bases from V and 0 bases from J, with 7 bases in between. For the CDR3, the DNA is TGCGCCAGCAGCTTGGCCGGGAGCTCCTACGAGCAGTACTTC. This translates into CASSLAGSSYEQYF. The entire variable domain, with the rest obtained from reference TRBV5-1 and TRBJ2-7, is as follows: KAGVTQTPRYLIKTRGQQVTLSCSPISGHRSVSWYQQTPGQGLQFLFEYFSETQRNKGNFPGRFSGRQFSNSRSEMNVSTLELGDSALYLCASSLAGSSYEQYFGPGTRLTVT.